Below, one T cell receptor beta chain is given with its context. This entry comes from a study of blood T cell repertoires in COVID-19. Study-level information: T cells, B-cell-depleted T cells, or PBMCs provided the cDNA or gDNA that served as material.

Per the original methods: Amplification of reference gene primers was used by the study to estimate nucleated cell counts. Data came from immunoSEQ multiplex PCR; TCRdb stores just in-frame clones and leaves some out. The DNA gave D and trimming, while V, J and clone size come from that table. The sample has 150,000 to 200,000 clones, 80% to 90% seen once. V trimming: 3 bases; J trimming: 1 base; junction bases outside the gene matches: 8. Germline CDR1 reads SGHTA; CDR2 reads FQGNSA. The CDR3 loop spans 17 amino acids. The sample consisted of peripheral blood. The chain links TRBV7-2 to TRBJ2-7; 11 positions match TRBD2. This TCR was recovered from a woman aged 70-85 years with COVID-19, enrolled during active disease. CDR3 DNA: TGTGCCAGCAGCTTGGCCCACTCTAGCGGGGGGTCCTACGAGCAGTACTTC. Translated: CASSLAHSSGGSYEQYF.